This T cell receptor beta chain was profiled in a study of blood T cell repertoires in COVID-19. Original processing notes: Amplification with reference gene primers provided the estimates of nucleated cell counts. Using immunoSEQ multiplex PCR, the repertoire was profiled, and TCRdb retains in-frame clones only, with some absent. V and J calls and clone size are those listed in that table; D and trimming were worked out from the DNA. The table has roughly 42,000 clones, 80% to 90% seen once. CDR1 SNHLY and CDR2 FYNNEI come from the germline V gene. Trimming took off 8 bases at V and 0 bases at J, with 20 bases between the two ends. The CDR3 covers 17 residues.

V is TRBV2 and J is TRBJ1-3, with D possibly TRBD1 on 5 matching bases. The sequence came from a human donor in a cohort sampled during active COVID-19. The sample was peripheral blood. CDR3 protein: CASLTEISVPSGNTIYF. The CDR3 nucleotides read TGTGCCAGCTTGACAGAAATATCAGTTCCCTCTGGAAACACCATATATTTT.